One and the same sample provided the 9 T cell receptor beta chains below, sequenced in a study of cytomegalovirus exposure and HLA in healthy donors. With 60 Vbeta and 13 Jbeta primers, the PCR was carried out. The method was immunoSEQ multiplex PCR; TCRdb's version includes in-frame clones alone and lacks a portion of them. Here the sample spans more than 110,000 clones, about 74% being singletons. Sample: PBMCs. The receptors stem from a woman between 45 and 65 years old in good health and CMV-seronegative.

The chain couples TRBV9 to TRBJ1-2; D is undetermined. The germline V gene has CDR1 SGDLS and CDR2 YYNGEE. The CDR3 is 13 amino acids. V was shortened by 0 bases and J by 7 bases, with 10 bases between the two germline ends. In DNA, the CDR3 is TGTGCCAGCAGCGTAGATGTACGAGTTGGCTACACCTTC. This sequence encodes CASSVDVRVGYTF.

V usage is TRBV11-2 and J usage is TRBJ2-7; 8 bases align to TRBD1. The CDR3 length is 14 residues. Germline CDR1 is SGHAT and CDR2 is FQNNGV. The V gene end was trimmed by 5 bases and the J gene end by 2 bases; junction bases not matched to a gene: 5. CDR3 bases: TGTGCCAGCAGCACCCACAGGGGGACCTACGAGCAGTACTTC. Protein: CASSTHRGTYEQYF.

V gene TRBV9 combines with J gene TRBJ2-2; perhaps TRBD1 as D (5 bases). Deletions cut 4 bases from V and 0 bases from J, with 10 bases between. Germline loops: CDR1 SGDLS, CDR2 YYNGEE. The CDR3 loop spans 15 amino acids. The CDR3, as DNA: TGTGCCAGCAGCCCAGGGTTCGCGAACACCGGGGAGCTGTTTTTT. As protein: CASSPGFANTGELFF. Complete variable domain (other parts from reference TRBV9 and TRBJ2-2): DSGVTQTPKHLITATGQRVTLRCSPRSGDLSVYWYQQSLDQGLQFLIQYYNGEERAKGNILERFSAQQFPDLHSELNLSSLELGDSALYFCASSPGFANTGELFFGEGSRLTVL.

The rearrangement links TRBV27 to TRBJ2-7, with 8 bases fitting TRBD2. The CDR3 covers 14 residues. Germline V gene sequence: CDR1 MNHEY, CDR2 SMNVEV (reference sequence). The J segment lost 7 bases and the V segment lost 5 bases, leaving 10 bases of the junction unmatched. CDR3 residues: CASSDNGGAVEQYF. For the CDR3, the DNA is TGTGCCAGCAGTGACAACGGGGGGGCCGTAGAGCAGTACTTC.

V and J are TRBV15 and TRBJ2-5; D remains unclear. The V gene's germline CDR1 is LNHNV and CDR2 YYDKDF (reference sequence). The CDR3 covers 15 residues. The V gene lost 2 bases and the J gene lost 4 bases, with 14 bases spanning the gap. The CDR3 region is CATSRSLSFGETQYF. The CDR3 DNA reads TGTGCCACCAGCAGAAGTCTGTCTTTCGGAGAGACCCAGTACTTC.

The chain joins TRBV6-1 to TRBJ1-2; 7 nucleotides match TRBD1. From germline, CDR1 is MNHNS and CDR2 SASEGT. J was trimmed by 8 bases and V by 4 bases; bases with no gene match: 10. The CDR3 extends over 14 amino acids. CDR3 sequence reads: CASSARQGLSGYTF. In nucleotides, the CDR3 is TGTGCCAGCAGTGCGCGACAGGGACTGAGCGGCTACACCTTC.

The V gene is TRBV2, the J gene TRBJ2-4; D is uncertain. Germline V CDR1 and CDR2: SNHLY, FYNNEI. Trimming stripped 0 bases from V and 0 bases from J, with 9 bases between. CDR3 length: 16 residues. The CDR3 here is CASSEAARLAKNIQYF. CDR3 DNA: TGTGCCAGCAGTGAAGCGGCCAGACTAGCCAAAAACATTCAGTACTTC. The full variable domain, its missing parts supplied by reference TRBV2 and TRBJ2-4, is EPEVTQTPSHQVTQMGQEVILRCVPISNHLYFYWYRQILGQKVEFLVSFYNNEISEKSEIFDDQFSVERPDGSNFTLKIRSTKLEDSAMYFCASSEAARLAKNIQYFGAGTRLSVL.

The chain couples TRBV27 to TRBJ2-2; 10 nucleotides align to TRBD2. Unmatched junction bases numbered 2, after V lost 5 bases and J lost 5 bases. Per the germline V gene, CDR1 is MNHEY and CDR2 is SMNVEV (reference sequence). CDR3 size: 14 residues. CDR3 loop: CASSIAGGTGELFF. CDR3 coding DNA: TGTGCCAGCAGTATAGCGGGGGGAACCGGGGAGCTGTTTTTT.

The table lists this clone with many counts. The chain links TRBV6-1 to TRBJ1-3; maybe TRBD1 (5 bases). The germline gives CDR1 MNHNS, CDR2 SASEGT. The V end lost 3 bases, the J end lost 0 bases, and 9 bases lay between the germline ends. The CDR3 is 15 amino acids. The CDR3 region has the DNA TGTGCCAGCAGTGACAGGGCTGACTCTGGAAACACCATATATTTT. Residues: CASSDRADSGNTIYF.